Following are 5 T cell receptor beta chains from one sample sequenced in a study of OX40 agonist ivuxolimab in advanced cancers. Repertoires were generated with immunoSEQ multiplex PCR, while TCRdb's copy carries only in-frame clones and drops some. Found here are approximately 130,000 clones, around nine tenths of them singletons; the top ten hold around 1%. The source material was CD4+ or CD8+ T cells sorted from blood, sampled in a trial of the OX40 agonist ivuxolimab. The receptors come from an adult with an advanced solid tumor such as melanoma, head and neck, liver or kidney cancer.

The chain is built from TRBV28 and TRBJ2-3; 16 nucleotides match TRBD2. The CDR3 length is 17 residues. Germline V gene sequence: CDR1 MDHEN, CDR2 SYDVKM. V lost 7 bases, J lost 4 bases, and 8 bases stayed unmatched. The DNA for the CDR3 is TGTGCCAGCACCCCCCGGGGACTAGCGGGGGGGGCAGATACGCAGTATTTT. As protein: CASTPRGLAGGADTQYF.

The V and J genes are TRBV2 and TRBJ1-5; D may be TRBD1 (5 bases). Trimming shortened V by 0 bases and J by 9 bases, and 12 bases separated the two germline ends. The CDR3 covers 14 residues. Germline-derived CDR1 and CDR2 are SNHLY and FYNNEI. The CDR3 protein is CASSEARDGLPQHF. In DNA, the CDR3 is TGTGCCAGCAGTGAAGCCAGGGATGGTCTGCCCCAGCATTTT.

This clone appeared a single time. This sequence joins TRBV6-1 and TRBJ1-5, with unresolved D. The germline V gene encodes CDR1 MNHNS and CDR2 SASEGT. The length of the CDR3 is 14 residues. V was cut by 2 bases and J by 4 bases, with 9 bases left in between. CDR3 protein: CASSERALNQPQHF. The CDR3 DNA sequence: TGTGCCAGCAGTGAAAGAGCCCTAAATCAGCCCCAGCATTTT.

The chain employs TRBV19 and TRBJ2-1; 9 bases fit TRBD2. The CDR3 extends over 16 amino acids. Looked up from germline, CDR1 is LNHDA and CDR2 is SQIVND (reference sequence). Trimming at V came to 3 bases and at J to 3 bases, leaving 6 bases not matched to a gene. CDR3 nucleotides: TGTGCCAGTAGTATTGTAGCGGGAGAAAACTACAATGAGCAGTTCTTC. Its translation: CASSIVAGENYNEQFF.

This sequence joins TRBV18 and TRBJ2-4; D unclear. Trimming took off 0 bases at V and 4 bases at J, with 4 bases between the two ends. This CDR3 contains 13 residues. The germline gives CDR1 KGHSH, CDR2 LQKENI. The CDR3 loop reads CASSPPGKNIQYF. In nucleotides, the CDR3 is TGTGCCAGCTCACCACCGGGTAAAAACATTCAGTACTTC.